What follows are 10 T cell receptor beta chains derived from one specimen sequenced in a study of T cell responses to AZD1222 COVID-19 vaccine. Using immunoSEQ multiplex PCR, the repertoire was profiled, and TCRdb retains in-frame clones only, with some absent. The sample gives around 100,000 clones, nearly 90% of which show up once; roughly 9.1% is in the top ten. Material: peripheral blood, obtained on day 0 of AZD1222 vaccination. The receptors were sampled from an adult in good health.

The chain uses TRBV4-3 and TRBJ2-5, with D possibly being TRBD1 or TRBD2 (6 bases each). V was pared by 0 bases and J by 5 bases, with 16 bases between. The V gene's germline CDR1 is LGHNA and CDR2 YSLEER. This CDR3 has 16 residues. The CDR3 loop is CASSQDNREVGETQYF. In DNA form, the CDR3 reads TGCGCCAGCAGCCAAGACAACAGGGAGGTAGGGGAGACCCAGTACTTC.

The gene calls are TRBV19 and TRBJ2-6; D unclear. Germline loops: CDR1 LNHDA, CDR2 SQIVND (reference sequence). The CDR3 runs to 13 residues. V dropped 5 bases and J dropped 4 bases, with 6 bases sitting between them. Here the CDR3 reads CASSSQGANVLTF. CDR3 DNA sequence: TGTGCCAGTAGTTCGCAGGGGGCCAACGTCCTGACTTTC.

This chain connects TRBV3-1 (or the pseudogene TRBV3-2) to TRBJ2-5; TRBD2 is a possible D gene (6 bases). The CDR3 runs 15 residues. Trimming left V 4 bases short and J 4 bases short, with 16 bases between. Germline V lookup: CDR1 LGHDT, CDR2 YNNKEL (reference sequence). CDR3 sequence: CASSPGRGHPETQYF. The CDR3 region has the DNA TGTGCCAGCAGCCCAGGGCGGGGCCATCCAGAGACCCAGTACTTC.

The chain combines TRBV5-1 with TRBJ1-1, with unresolved D. Trimming pared 2 bases from V and 0 bases from J, leaving 5 bases between. Germline V gene lookup returns CDR1 SGHRS and CDR2 YFSETQ. This CDR3 region has 13 residues. The CDR3 DNA is TGCGCCAGCAGCTTTAACTTGAACACTGAAGCTTTCTTT. It is translated as CASSFNLNTEAFF.

Here the CDR3 reads CASSLAQGAGEKLFF. CDR3 DNA: TGTGCCAGCAGCTTAGCACAGGGGGCGGGAGAAAAACTGTTTTTT. V usage is TRBV7-9 and J usage is TRBJ1-4; 9 bases line up with TRBD1. From germline, CDR1 is SEHNR and CDR2 FQNEAQ (reference sequence). J was trimmed by 8 bases and V by 0 bases; bases with no gene match: 4. The CDR3 is 15 residues long.

The chain recombines TRBV7-3 with TRBJ1-1, with unresolved D. Germline CDR1 is SGHTA and CDR2 is FQGTGA. The CDR3 is 13 residues long. V was shortened by 2 bases and J by 6 bases, with 10 bases between the two germline ends. CDR3 amino acids: CASSLLGTSEAFF. CDR3 bases: TGTGCCAGCAGCTTATTAGGCACCTCTGAAGCTTTCTTT.

The gene calls are TRBV24-1 and TRBJ2-6; possibly TRBD2 for D (5 bases). The V gene's germline CDR1 is KGHDR and CDR2 SFDVKD. V was pared by 6 bases and J by 4 bases, with 12 bases between. CDR3 length: 15 amino acids. CDR3 bases: TGTGCCACCAGTCATTCGGGGTCGGGGGCCAACGTCCTGACTTTC. Amino acid sequence: CATSHSGSGANVLTF.

This sequence joins TRBV11-2 and TRBJ1-6, with D unclear. The CDR3 has 19 residues. V lost 5 bases and J 1 base, leaving 21 bases between the germline ends. The germline CDR1 and CDR2 sequences are SGHAT and FQNNGV. CDR3 loop: CASSKQSGALWSYNSPLHF. DNA of the CDR3: TGTGCCAGCAGCAAGCAGTCCGGCGCCCTGTGGTCCTATAATTCACCCCTCCACTTT.

V is TRBV6-5 and J is TRBJ1-5; D call uncertain. The germline V gene encodes CDR1 MNHEY and CDR2 SVGAGI. The CDR3 loop spans 11 amino acids. Trimming removed 8 bases from V and 10 bases from J, with 12 bases in between. CDR3 in amino acids: CASGEEEPQHF. In DNA, the CDR3 is TGTGCCAGCGGGGAGGAGGAACCCCAGCATTTT.

The chain employs TRBV5-1 and TRBJ2-5, with D possibly TRBD1 on 6 matching bases. The CDR3 has 14 amino acids. The V end lost 0 bases, the J end lost 5 bases, and 11 bases lay between the germline ends. Per germline, CDR1 SGHRS and CDR2 YFSETQ. CDR3 bases: TGCGCCAGCAGCTTGGGGACAGAGGACGAGACCCAGTACTTC. Translating it yields CASSLGTEDETQYF.